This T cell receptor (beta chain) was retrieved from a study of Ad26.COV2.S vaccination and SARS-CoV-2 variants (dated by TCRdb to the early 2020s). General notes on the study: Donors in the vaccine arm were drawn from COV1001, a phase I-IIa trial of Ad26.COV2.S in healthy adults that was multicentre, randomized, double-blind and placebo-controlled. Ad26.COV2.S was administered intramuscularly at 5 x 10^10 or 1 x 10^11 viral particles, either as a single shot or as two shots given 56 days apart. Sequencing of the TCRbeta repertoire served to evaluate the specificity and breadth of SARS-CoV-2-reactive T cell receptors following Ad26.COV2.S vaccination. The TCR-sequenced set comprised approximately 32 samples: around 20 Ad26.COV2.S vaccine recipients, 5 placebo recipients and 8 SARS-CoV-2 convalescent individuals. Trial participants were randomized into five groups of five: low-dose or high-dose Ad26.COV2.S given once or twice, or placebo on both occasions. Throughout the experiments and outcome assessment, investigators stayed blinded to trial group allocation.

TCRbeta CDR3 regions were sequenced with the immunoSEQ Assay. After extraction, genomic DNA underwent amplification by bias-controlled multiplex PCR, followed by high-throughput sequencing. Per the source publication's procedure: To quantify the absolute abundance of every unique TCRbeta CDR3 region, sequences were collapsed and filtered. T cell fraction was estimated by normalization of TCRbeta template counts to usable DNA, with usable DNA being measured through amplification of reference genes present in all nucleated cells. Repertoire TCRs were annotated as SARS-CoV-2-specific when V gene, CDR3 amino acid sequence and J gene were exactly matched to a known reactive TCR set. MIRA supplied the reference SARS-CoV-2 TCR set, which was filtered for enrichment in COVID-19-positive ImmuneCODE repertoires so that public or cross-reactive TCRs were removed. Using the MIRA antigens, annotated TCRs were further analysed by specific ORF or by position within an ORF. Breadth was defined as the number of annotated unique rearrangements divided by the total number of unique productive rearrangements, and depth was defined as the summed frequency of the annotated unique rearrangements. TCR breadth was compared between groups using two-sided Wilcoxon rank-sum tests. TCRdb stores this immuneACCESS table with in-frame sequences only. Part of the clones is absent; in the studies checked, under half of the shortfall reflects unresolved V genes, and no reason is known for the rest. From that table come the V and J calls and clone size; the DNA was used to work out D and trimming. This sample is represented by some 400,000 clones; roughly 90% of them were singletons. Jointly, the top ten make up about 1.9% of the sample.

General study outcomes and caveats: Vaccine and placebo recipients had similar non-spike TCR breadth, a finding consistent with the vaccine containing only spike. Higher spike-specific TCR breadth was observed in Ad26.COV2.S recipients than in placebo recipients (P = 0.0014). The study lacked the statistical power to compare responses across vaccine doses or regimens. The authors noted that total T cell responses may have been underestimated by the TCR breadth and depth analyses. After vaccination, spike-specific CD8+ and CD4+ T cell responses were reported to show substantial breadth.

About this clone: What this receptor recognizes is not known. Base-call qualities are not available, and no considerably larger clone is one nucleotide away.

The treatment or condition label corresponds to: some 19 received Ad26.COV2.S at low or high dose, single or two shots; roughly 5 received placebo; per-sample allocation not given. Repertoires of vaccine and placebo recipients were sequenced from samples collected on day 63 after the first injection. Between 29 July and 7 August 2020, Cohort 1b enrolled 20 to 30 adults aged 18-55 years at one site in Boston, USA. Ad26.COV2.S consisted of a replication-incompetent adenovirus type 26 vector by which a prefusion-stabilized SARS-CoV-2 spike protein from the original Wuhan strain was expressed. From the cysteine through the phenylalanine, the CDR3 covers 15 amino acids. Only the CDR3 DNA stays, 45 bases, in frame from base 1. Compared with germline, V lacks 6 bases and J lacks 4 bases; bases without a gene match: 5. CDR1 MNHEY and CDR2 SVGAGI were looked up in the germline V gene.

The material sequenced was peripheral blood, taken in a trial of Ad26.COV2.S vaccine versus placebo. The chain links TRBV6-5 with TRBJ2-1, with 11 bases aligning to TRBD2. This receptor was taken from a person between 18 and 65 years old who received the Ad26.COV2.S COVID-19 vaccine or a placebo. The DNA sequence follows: TGTGCCAGCAGAATCGGGACTAGCGGTTACAATGAGCAGTTCTTC. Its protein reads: CASRIGTSGYNEQFF.